These 30 T cell receptor beta chains were all obtained from the same sample, sequenced in a study of HIV-infected patients and healthy controls. Antiretroviral therapy had run roughly three months, about 14 weeks, before follow-up blood collection. Whole blood was used without fractionation, so all unsorted peripheral T cells were included. About 500 ng RNA was reverse transcribed with alpha and beta constant-region primers. Alpha and beta chain libraries were made separately by chain-specific third strand synthesis with multiplexing indices. TCRdb reanalysed the 5' RACE reads using MiXCR and keeps one entry per CDR3 protein. Of around 8,600 distinct CDR3 sequences in the sample, over 6.5% are singletons; the top ten hold 20% to 25%. Sequencing was performed on blood, taken during antiretroviral therapy. All receptors derive from an adult with HIV infection.

By share of the sample, this clonotype is medium-sized (0.01 to 0.1%). A library made for alpha chains picked up this beta chain off target, so its size means little. V usage is TRBV10-2 and J usage is TRBJ2-1; D uncertain. The CDR3 contains 13 residues. The germline V gene has CDR1 WSHSY and CDR2 SAAADI. Trimming stripped 0 bases from V and 6 bases from J, with 6 bases between. CDR3 residues: CASSESRANEQFF. The CDR3 bases are TGCGCCAGCAGTGAGTCTAGAGCCAATGAGCAGTTCTTC.

This clonotype was detected many times. The library was prepared for alpha chains; this beta chain is a stray read, so its frequency means little. This chain joins TRBV11-3 and TRBJ2-2; 8 bases are a match to TRBD1. With V trimmed by 1 base and J by 6 bases, 4 bases remained unmatched. Germline lookup yields CDR1 SGHNT and CDR2 YENEEA. The CDR3 has 15 residues. CDR3 region: CASSLGTGSPGELFF. DNA of the CDR3: TGTGCCAGCAGCTTAGGGACAGGGAGCCCCGGGGAGCTGTTTTTT.

This clonotype was seen a few times. Little can be read into the size of this beta chain, an off-target read in a library designed for alpha chains. The chain joins TRBV19 to TRBJ2-1; D is perhaps TRBD2 (6 bases). The CDR3 is 14 residues long. The germline CDR1 and CDR2 sequences are LNHDA and SQIVND (reference sequence). V was cut by 1 base and J by 9 bases, with 13 bases left in between. DNA for the CDR3: TGTGCCAGTAGTATAGTACTGGAGGGCAGTGAGCAGTTCTTC. This codes for CASSIVLEGSEQFF. The full variable domain, completed using reference TRBV19 and TRBJ2-1, is DGGITQSPKYLFRKEGQNVTLSCEQNLNHDAMYWYRQDPGQGLRLIYYSQIVNDFQKGDIAEGYSVSREKKESFPLTVTSAQKNPTAFYLCASSIVLEGSEQFFGPGTRLTVL.

This clonotype has at least ten counts. In a library made to pick up alpha chains, this beta chain is a stray read with a size that means little. CDR3 in DNA: TGTGCCAGCTCCAGCGGGAGGGCCTGGGAGACCCAGTACTTC. Protein product: CASSSGRAWETQYF. This chain joins TRBV25-1 and TRBJ2-5, with 10 bases matching TRBD2. V dropped 8 bases and J dropped 5; count of bases not matched to a gene: 8. This CDR3 contains 14 residues. From germline, CDR1 is MGHDK and CDR2 SYGVNS.

This clonotype has at least ten counts. A library made for alpha chains picked up this beta chain off target, so its size means little. J is TRBJ2-7 and V is TRBV3-1; 10 nucleotides align to TRBD1. J lost 5 bases, V lost 5 bases, and 9 bases had no gene match. The germline CDR1 and CDR2 sequences are LGHDT and YNNKEL (reference sequence). There are 15 residues in the CDR3. CDR3 sequence: CASSSRQGASHEQYF. The CDR3, as DNA: TGTGCCAGCAGCTCCCGACAGGGGGCTAGCCACGAGCAGTACTTC.

By frequency in the sample, this clonotype is medium-sized (0.01 to 0.1%). This beta chain was picked up by a library intended for alpha chains and is off target, so its count carries little meaning. This chain uses TRBV7-2 with TRBJ1-1; no clear D. This CDR3 is 12 amino acids long. V dropped 3 bases and J dropped 5 bases, with 7 bases sitting between them. Germline V lookup: CDR1 SGHTA, CDR2 FQGNSA. CDR3 bases: TGTGCCAGCAGCTTTGTGGGAACTGAAGCTTTCTTT. It codes for CASSFVGTEAFF.

This clonotype showed up many times. Little can be read into the size of this beta chain, an off-target read in a library designed for alpha chains. The rearrangement joins TRBV12-3 or TRBV12-4 to TRBJ1-5; 7 nucleotides align to TRBD1. The CDR3 has 14 residues. The trim removed 5 bases at V and 3 bases at J, leaving 4 bases unmatched. The CDR3 spells CASSEGAHNQPQHF. DNA for the CDR3: TGTGCCAGCAGTGAGGGGGCCCACAATCAGCCCCAGCATTTT.

This clonotype is medium-sized (0.01 to 0.1%) within its sample. The library was designed around alpha chains, so this beta chain is a stray read whose abundance carries little weight. The chain carries TRBV11-3 and TRBJ2-7; a weak D match, TRBD1 (5 bases). V was cut by 4 bases and J by 6 bases, with 16 bases left in between. The CDR3 covers 14 residues. Germline V gene data show CDR1 as SGHNT and CDR2 as YENEEA. CDR3 nucleotide sequence: TGTGCCAGCAGCTCCCCTGGGCGTCAGGGCGAGCAGTACTTC. Its translation is CASSSPGRQGEQYF.

Within the sample, this clonotype is medium-sized (0.01 to 0.1%). In a library made to pick up alpha chains, this beta chain is a stray read with a size that means little. CDR3 DNA: TGTGCCAGCAGGCCAGGGGCTGGGGCCAACGTCCTGACTTTC. Its translation is CASRPGAGANVLTF. The chain links TRBV7-8 to TRBJ2-6; D may be TRBD1 (6 bases). V lost 6 bases to trimming and J lost 2 bases, with 8 bases between them. The CDR3 is 14 amino acids. Germline CDR1 SGHVS, CDR2 FQNEAQ.

By sample share, this clonotype is medium-sized. This beta chain is an off-target read within a library intended for alpha chains, so its frequency means little. The rearrangement links TRBV6-6 to TRBJ2-7; D remains unclear. Germline CDR1 reads MNHNY; CDR2 reads SVGAGI (reference sequence). V lost 3 bases to trimming and J lost 5 bases, with 14 bases between them. There are 14 residues in the CDR3. The CDR3 coding sequence is TGTGCCAGCAGTTATCAGGTGGTATTGGACGAGCAGTACTTC. It is translated as CASSYQVVLDEQYF.

On this clonotype itself: Being off target in a library aimed at alpha chains, this beta chain has a size of little meaning. The chain recombines TRBV5-6 with TRBJ1-3; 7 bases agree with TRBD1. The germline CDR1 and CDR2 sequences are SGHDT and YYEEEE. CDR3 length equals 16 residues. V dropped 3 bases and J dropped 0; count of bases not matched to a gene: 6. This CDR3 is CASSSGQLISGNTIYF. The CDR3 DNA is TGTGCCAGCAGCTCGGGACAGCTGATCTCTGGAAACACCATATATTTT.

This clonotype is medium-sized in the sample. This beta chain is an unintended read in a library built for alpha chains; its size means little. CDR3 nucleotides: TGTGCCAGCAGTGAAGCACATGGTTCGAATACGCAGTATTTT. This sequence encodes CASSEAHGSNTQYF. The chain recombines TRBV2 with TRBJ2-3; D is ambiguous. Germline V CDR1 and CDR2: SNHLY, FYNNEI. Trimming shortened V by 0 bases and J by 7 bases, and 11 bases separated the two germline ends. The CDR3 is 14 amino acids.

This clonotype has more than one count but fewer than ten. With the library built for alpha chains, this beta chain is off target and its frequency is not meaningful. The chain employs TRBV5-1 and TRBJ1-1; D is perhaps TRBD1 (5 bases). The CDR3 extends over 14 amino acids. Germline V CDR1 and CDR2: SGHRS, YFSETQ. Trimming shortened V by 0 bases and J by 5 bases, and 11 bases separated the two germline ends. For the CDR3, the DNA is TGCGCCAGCAGCTTGGGGGGCGCGGAGACTGAAGCTTTCTTT. It is translated as CASSLGGAETEAFF.

The sample holds many counts of this clonotype. With the library built for alpha chains, this beta chain is off target and its frequency is not meaningful. The chain joins TRBV3-1 to TRBJ2-3; no firm D call. CDR1 LGHDT and CDR2 YNNKEL come from the germline V gene (reference sequence). V dropped 4 bases and J dropped 4 bases, with 15 bases sitting between them. CDR3 length: 15 amino acids. The DNA for the CDR3 is TGTGCCAGCAGCCTTGGACCCCTCGGAGCAGATACGCAGTATTTT. It encodes CASSLGPLGADTQYF.

By share, this clonotype counts as large. This beta chain is an unintended read in a library built for alpha chains; its size means little. The gene calls are TRBV28 and TRBJ1-5; D may be TRBD1 (6 bases). The CDR3 consists of 15 residues. V lost 8 bases to trimming and J lost 7 bases, with 21 bases between them. Germline CDR1 MDHEN, CDR2 SYDVKM. The CDR3 loop reads CASYSETGLNQPQHF. The CDR3 DNA sequence: TGTGCCAGCTACAGCGAGACAGGCTTGAACCAGCCCCAGCATTTT.

By sample share, this clonotype is medium-sized. In a library made to pick up alpha chains, this beta chain is a stray read with a size that means little. This rearrangement joins TRBV2 to TRBJ2-1; no firm D call. Looked up from germline, CDR1 is SNHLY and CDR2 is FYNNEI. The CDR3 spans 16 residues. V was trimmed by 3 bases and J by 0 bases, leaving 12 bases between them. The DNA for the CDR3 is TGTGCCAGCAGTGACGAAGGGTGGGTCTCCTACAATGAGCAGTTCTTC. Translating it yields CASSDEGWVSYNEQFF. The full variable domain, with the rest looked up from reference TRBV2 and TRBJ2-1, is EPEVTQTPSHQVTQMGQEVILRCVPISNHLYFYWYRQILGQKVEFLVSFYNNEISEKSEIFDDQFSVERPDGSNFTLKIRSTKLEDSAMYFCASSDEGWVSYNEQFFGPGTRLTVL.

This clonotype is medium-sized in the sample. Little can be read into the size of this beta chain, an off-target read in a library designed for alpha chains. V is TRBV29-1 and J is TRBJ2-1; 7 nucleotides match TRBD1. CDR3 size: 14 residues. Germline trimming cut 0 bases from V and 7 bases from J; bases unmatched to any gene: 6. Germline values: CDR1 SQVTM, CDR2 ANQGSEA. The DNA for the CDR3 is TGCAGCGTTGAAGAAGGGCAGGGGGATAATGAGCAGTTCTTC. Translated: CSVEEGQGDNEQFF.

By sample fraction, this clonotype is medium-sized. In a library made to pick up alpha chains, this beta chain is a stray read with a size that means little. The V call is TRBV27, the J call TRBJ1-1, with D possibly TRBD1 on 5 matching bases. CDR3 length equals 13 residues. Trimming shortened V by 4 bases and J by 6 bases, and 12 bases separated the two germline ends. CDR1 and CDR2 (germline): MNHEY, SMNVEV (reference sequence). The CDR3 spells CASSSGVGSEAFF. The CDR3 DNA sequence: TGTGCCAGCAGTTCGGGGGTAGGGTCTGAAGCTTTCTTT.

This clonotype was counted many times. With the library built for alpha chains, this beta chain is off target and its frequency is not meaningful. This chain uses TRBV7-9 with TRBJ2-3, with D unclear. There are 14 residues in the CDR3. CDR1 is SEHNR, CDR2 FQNEAQ, per germline (reference sequence). The V gene lost 4 bases and the J gene lost 5 bases, with 13 bases spanning the gap. For the CDR3, the DNA is TGTGCCAGCAGCTCGTTCGTCCGAGAAGATACGCAGTATTTT. This encodes CASSSFVREDTQYF. Complete variable domain (other parts from reference TRBV7-9 and TRBJ2-3): DTGVSQNPRHKITKRGQNVTFRCDPISEHNRLYWYRQTLGQGPEFLTYFQNEAQLEKSRLLSDRFSAERPKGSFSTLEIQRTEQGDSAMYLCASSSFVREDTQYFGPGTRLTVL.

By sample fraction, this clonotype is medium-sized. Because the library targeted alpha chains, this beta chain is an off-target read whose size means little. J is TRBJ2-3 and V is TRBV29-1, with D hard to call. The V end was cut by 6 bases, the J end by 1 base, with 14 bases between. CDR1 is SQVTM and CDR2 is ANQGSEA in the germline V gene. The CDR3 sequence is 14 residues long. The CDR3 bases are TGCAGCGTGGGCCGGACCTCTGGCACAGATACGCAGTATTTT. This sequence encodes CSVGRTSGTDTQYF.

This clonotype showed up many times. With the library built for alpha chains, this beta chain is off target and its frequency is not meaningful. The chain couples TRBV7-2 to TRBJ1-1; D is undetermined. Germline assignment: CDR1 SGHTA and CDR2 FQGNSA. CDR3 length equals 13 residues. V was cut by 4 bases and J by 3 bases, with 9 bases left in between. Written as DNA, the CDR3 is TGTGCCAGCAGCTCCTACAGTGACACTGAAGCTTTCTTT. It is translated as CASSSYSDTEAFF.

There are many counts of this clonotype. The library was built for alpha chains, so this beta chain is an off-target read and its size means little. V gene TRBV10-3 combines with J gene TRBJ2-2; D is unresolved. Germline CDR1 and CDR2: ENHRY and SYGVKD. V was pared by 7 bases and J by 3 bases, with 3 bases between. CDR3 length: 11 residues. In DNA form, the CDR3 reads TGTGCCATCAAGGACACCGGGGAGCTGTTTTTT. Translation gives CAIKDTGELFF.

The sample holds a few counts of this clonotype. This beta chain slipped into a library made for alpha chains as a stray read, so its size is not meaningful. The chain couples TRBV5-4 to TRBJ2-7, with D perhaps matching TRBD2 (5 bases). V shed 5 bases and J shed 0 bases, with 18 bases lying between them. CDR1 and CDR2 from the germline V gene are SGHNT and YYREEE (reference sequence). This CDR3 comprises 16 residues. The CDR3 region is CASSLSPDWTSYEQYF. DNA of the CDR3: TGTGCCAGCAGTTTATCCCCGGACTGGACCTCCTACGAGCAGTACTTC. Full variable domain (rest looked up from reference TRBV5-4 and TRBJ2-7): ETGVTQSPTHLIKTRGQQVTLRCSSQSGHNTVSWYQQALGQGPQFIFQYYREEENGRGNFPPRFSGLQFPNYSSELNVNALELDDSALYLCASSLSPDWTSYEQYFGPGTRLTVT.

Ten or more counts support this clonotype. Since it is a stray read in a library aimed at alpha chains, this beta chain has a size that is not meaningful. CDR3 residues: CASSPLGQETQYF. The CDR3 DNA reads TGTGCCAGCAGCCCTCTAGGGCAAGAGACCCAGTACTTC. J is TRBJ2-5 and V is TRBV3-1; D remains unclear. The V gene's germline CDR1 is LGHDT and CDR2 YNNKEL (reference sequence). Trimming pared 4 bases from V and 2 bases from J, leaving 8 bases between. The CDR3 totals 13 residues.

Judged by abundance, this clonotype is medium-sized. This beta chain is off target for a library built for alpha chains, so its abundance means little. The chain has TRBV16 and TRBJ2-7; no reliable D call. The germline V gene has CDR1 KGHSY and CDR2 FQNENV. The CDR3 is 14 amino acids. Trimming took off 0 bases at V and 3 bases at J, with 9 bases between the two ends. DNA for the CDR3: TGTGCCAGCAGCCAATCTCTGGGGTACTACGAGCAGTACTTC. Protein: CASSQSLGYYEQYF.

By frequency in the sample, this clonotype is medium-sized. Found in a library prepared for alpha chains, this beta chain is an off-target read, and its abundance has little meaning. The V gene is TRBV5-1, the J gene TRBJ2-1; D ambiguous. This CDR3 comprises 12 residues. V was shortened by 0 bases and J by 14 bases, with 12 bases between the two germline ends. Looked up from germline, CDR1 is SGHRS and CDR2 is YFSETQ. The CDR3 loop reads CASSLGQVGEFF. CDR3 in DNA: TGCGCCAGCAGCTTGGGGCAGGTAGGAGAGTTCTTC.

This clonotype was seen repeatedly, ten times or more. This beta chain appears as a stray read in a library generated for alpha chains; its size is not informative. The CDR3 bases are TGTGCCACTCGGGGGGGATGGCAAGAGACCCAGTACTTC. Its protein is CATRGGWQETQYF. The J gene is TRBJ2-5, the V gene TRBV7-9; 8 nucleotides line up with TRBD2. V dropped 10 bases and J dropped 2; count of bases not matched to a gene: 6. This CDR3 is 13 amino acids long. Germline lookup yields CDR1 SEHNR and CDR2 FQNEAQ (reference sequence).

In this sample, this clonotype is medium-sized (0.01 to 0.1%). With the library built for alpha chains, this beta chain is off target and its frequency is not meaningful. The chain is built from TRBV3-1 and TRBJ1-2; D is unclear. V lost 1 base, J lost 2 bases, and 11 bases lay in between. The CDR3 is 15 residues long. The germline CDR1 and CDR2 sequences are LGHDT and YNNKEL (reference sequence). CDR3 coding DNA: TGTGCCAGCAGCCAAGGCGCAGGCTCCAACTATGGCTACACCTTC. This translates into CASSQGAGSNYGYTF.

In its sample, this clonotype was seen many times. Since the library was made to target alpha chains, this beta chain is a stray read and its abundance is not meaningful. The rearrangement links TRBV11-2 to TRBJ2-1; 10 bases map to TRBD2. CDR1 and CDR2 from the germline V gene are SGHAT and FQNNGV. This CDR3 has 16 amino acids. V gave up 4 bases and J gave up 4 bases; unmatched junction bases: 7. The CDR3 region has the DNA TGTGCCAGCAGCTCCCCTCAGCGGGAGGGTTACAATGAGCAGTTCTTC. Protein: CASSSPQREGYNEQFF.

This clonotype was counted at least ten times. A library made for alpha chains picked up this beta chain off target, so its size means little. The V gene is TRBV30, the J gene TRBJ2-1; D is unresolved. V dropped 2 bases and J dropped 0 bases, with 11 bases sitting between them. Germline CDR1 is GTSNPN and CDR2 is SVGIG (reference sequence). CDR3 length: 15 amino acids. The CDR3 region is CAWSPSRSSYNEQFF. CDR3 sequence (DNA): TGTGCCTGGAGTCCCTCCCGGAGCTCCTACAATGAGCAGTTCTTC.